This TCR beta chain was recovered during a study of spatial heterogeneity in lung cancer. TCRdb reprocessed the 5' RACE reads with MiXCR, giving one entry per CDR3 protein. The sample includes around 30,000 distinct CDR3 sequences, roughly 6% of them seen just once. Time point reported: blood at routine non-recurrence follow-up after resection. Sequencing covered unsorted whole RNA taken from tumor, nontumor lung or frozen PBMC. This clonotype was seen only a few times. The receptor's source is a male donor with early-stage non-small cell lung cancer. The sample here was PBMCs, taken at follow-up.

CDR3 nucleotide sequence: TGTGCTAGTGGTTTGGCCGCCGGGGTAGGAAACACCATATATTTT. Protein product: CASGLAAGVGNTIYF. This chain links TRBV12-5 with TRBJ1-3; D unresolved. V dropped 1 base and J dropped 4 bases, with 11 bases sitting between them. The CDR3 length is 15 residues. From germline, CDR1 is LGHNT and CDR2 FRNRAP. The full variable domain, in which reference TRBV12-5 and TRBJ1-3 provide the parts outside the CDR3, is DARVTQTPRHKVTEMGQEVTMRCQPILGHNTVFWYRQTMMQGLELLAYFRNRAPLDDSGMPKDRFSAEMPDATLATLKIQPSEPRDSAVYFCASGLAAGVGNTIYFGEGSWLTVV.